A selection of T cell receptor beta chains follows, all from one sample in a study of T cell responses to AZD1222 COVID-19 vaccine. Assay: immunoSEQ multiplex PCR; the TCRdb copy retains only in-frame clones and omits some. The table shows about 130,000 clones, with roughly 90% occurring only once. This sample comprised peripheral blood, obtained 28 days after the second AZD1222 dose. Receptor source: an adult who received the AZD1222 COVID-19 vaccine. CDR3s include the opening cysteine and the closing phenylalanine or tryptophan. D genes are given only for firm matches. Clone size is not always given. Where it is, it says once, few, many or a class for expanded clones.

v_call	j_call	clone_size	d_call	cdr3_aa	cdr3_nt
TRBV6-1	TRBJ2-6	.	TRBD1	CASSVTGTPSGANVLTF	TGTGCCAGCAGTGTGACAGGGACGCCCTCTGGGGCCAACGTCCTGACTTTC
TRBV3-1/TRBV3-2	TRBJ2-7	.	TRBD1	CASSHPGQTYEQYF	TGTGCCAGCAGCCATCCGGGACAGACTTACGAGCAGTACTTC
TRBV7-3	TRBJ2-7	.	TRBD2	CASSLKAGEMYEQYF	TGTGCCAGCAGCTTGAAAGCGGGAGAAATGTACGAGCAGTACTTC
TRBV19	TRBJ1-2	.	.	CASSNYYRAEGYGYTF	TGTGCCAGTAGTAACTACTACAGGGCTGAGGGCTATGGCTACACCTTC
TRBV4-1	TRBJ1-2	.	.	CASSGRVDYGYTF	TGCGCCAGCAGTGGAAGGGTAGATTATGGCTACACCTTC
TRBV14	TRBJ1-2	.	.	CASRPRGDYGYTF	TGTGCCAGCAGACCAAGGGGGGACTATGGCTACACCTTC
TRBV5-6	TRBJ1-2	.	.	CASSLPGSNYGYTF	TGTGCCAGCAGCTTGCCAGGATCAAACTATGGCTACACCTTC
TRBV3-1/TRBV3-2	TRBJ2-7	.	.	CASSPGHSYEQYF	TGTGCCAGCAGCCCAGGACACTCCTACGAGCAGTACTTC
TRBV7-9	TRBJ2-7	.	.	CASSPPSSYEQYF	TGTGCCAGCAGCCCCCCCAGCTCCTACGAGCAGTACTTC
TRBV6-4	TRBJ1-2	.	TRBD1	CASSDTQGAYGYTF	TGTGCCAGCAGTGACACGCAGGGGGCATATGGCTACACCTTC
TRBV6-2/TRBV6-3	TRBJ1-5	once	.	CASSYQGSGNQPQHF	TGTGCCAGCAGTTATCAAGGGTCTGGCAATCAGCCCCAGCATTTT
TRBV11-2	TRBJ2-1	.	TRBD2	CASSLGRSGSDIDEQFF	TGTGCCAGCAGCTTAGGTAGAAGCGGGAGTGATATTGATGAGCAGTTCTTC
TRBV28	TRBJ1-3	.	.	CASSPGLTSGNTIYF	TGTGCCAGCAGTCCCGGTCTTACCTCTGGAAACACCATATATTTT
TRBV12-5	TRBJ1-1	.	.	CASAPRGAGKFWTEAFF	TGTGCTAGTGCCCCCCGGGGGGCAGGGAAGTTTTGGACTGAAGCTTTCTTT
TRBV6-6	TRBJ1-5	.	.	CASSFLNQPQHF	TGTGCCAGCAGTTTCCTAAATCAGCCCCAGCATTTT
TRBV24-1	TRBJ1-1	.	.	CATSGKGKGNTEAFF	TGTGCCACCAGTGGGAAGGGGAAGGGGAACACTGAAGCTTTCTTT
TRBV5-4	TRBJ2-3	.	.	CASSLESGRTDTQYF	TGTGCCAGCAGCTTGGAGTCCGGCCGCACAGATACGCAGTATTTT
TRBV2	TRBJ2-5	.	TRBD2	CASSAGTSGDVETQYF	TGTGCCAGCAGTGCTGGGACTAGCGGAGACGTAGAGACCCAGTACTTC
TRBV5-5	TRBJ2-5	.	TRBD1	CASSSPGQEGETQYF	TGTGCCAGCAGCAGCCCGGGACAGGAGGGAGAGACCCAGTACTTC
TRBV7-8	TRBJ2-2	.	.	CASSLPGRGPRGELFF	TGTGCCAGCAGCCTCCCGGGCCGGGGGCCAAGGGGGGAGCTGTTTTTT
TRBV28	TRBJ1-4	once	.	CASSPLGGKLFF	TGTGCCAGCAGTCCCCTTGGAGGGAAACTGTTTTTT
TRBV6-5	TRBJ1-5	.	.	CASSYRGWDNQPQHF	TGTGCCAGCAGTTACCGGGGTTGGGACAATCAGCCCCAGCATTTT
TRBV5-1	TRBJ1-6	.	TRBD1	CASSRRGDSNSPLHF	TGCGCCAGCTCCAGGCGGGGGGACAGTAATTCACCCCTCCACTTT
TRBV10-1	TRBJ1-2	.	.	CASSDLYYGYTF	TGCGCCAGCAGTGACCTCTACTATGGCTACACCTTC
TRBV11-2	TRBJ2-7	.	TRBD2	CASSSLAGETYEQYF	TGTGCCAGCAGCTCTCTAGCGGGAGAGACCTACGAGCAGTACTTC
TRBV30	TRBJ1-5	.	.	CAWSVGMNQPQHF	TGTGCCTGGAGTGTAGGGATGAATCAGCCCCAGCATTTT
TRBV11-2	TRBJ2-5	.	TRBD2	CASSSLGGGQETQYF	TGTGCCAGCAGCTCCCTTGGGGGGGGGCAAGAGACCCAGTACTTC
TRBV13	TRBJ2-7	.	.	CASSLLFRGSYEQYF	TGTGCCAGCAGCTTGCTCTTTCGGGGGTCCTACGAGCAGTACTTC
TRBV3-1/TRBV3-2	TRBJ1-1	.	TRBD1	CASSKQGGDTEAFF	TGTGCCAGCAGCAAACAGGGGGGGGACACTGAAGCTTTCTTT
TRBV7-9	TRBJ2-1	.	TRBD2	CASSTRWEGEQFF	TGTGCCAGCAGCACCCGATGGGAGGGTGAGCAGTTCTTC
TRBV3-1/TRBV3-2	TRBJ2-7	once	.	CASSPGYEQYF	TGTGCCAGCAGTCCAGGGTACGAGCAGTACTTC
TRBV12-3/TRBV12-4	TRBJ2-6	.	.	CASSYTGANVLTF	TGTGCCAGCAGCTATACTGGGGCCAACGTCCTGACTTTC